A selection of T cell receptor beta chains follows, all from one sample in a study of control samples from healthy donors and cancer patients. Method: immunoSEQ multiplex PCR; TCRdb's copy keeps in-frame clones and lacks some. The sample records 35,000 to 55,000 clones, 60% to 80% being singletons. The sequenced material came from formalin-fixed, paraffin-embedded tissue. Receptors were obtained from a male donor with melanoma. CDR3s include the opening cysteine and the closing phenylalanine or tryptophan. A D gene is named only where the DNA matches it firmly. Expanded clones get a size class; other rows say once, few or many, or leave the size out.

d_gene	j_gene	v_gene	abundance	CDR3nt	CDR3aa
TRBD1	TRBJ1-5	TRBV6-4	few	TGTGCCAGCAGTGACCCCCGGGACAGGGCACGCGTGGCTCTCAATCAGCCCCAGCATTTT	CASSDPRDRARVALNQPQHF
.	TRBJ2-3	TRBV28	few	TGTGCCAGCAGTTTAGAGACGACTGGCCGTACGCAGTATTTT	CASSLETTGRTQYF
TRBD1	TRBJ1-4	TRBV28	.	TGTGCCAGCAGTTTATCAGGGGGCCTGGGGGAAAAACTGTTTTTT	CASSLSGGLGEKLFF
.	TRBJ1-5	TRBV19	.	TGTGCCAGTAGTATTACTCGGGATCAGCCCCAGCATTTT	CASSITRDQPQHF
.	TRBJ2-2	TRBV6-4	.	TGTGCCAGCAGTGATTCCGCAGGGGTCGGGGAGCTGTTTTTT	CASSDSAGVGELFF
.	TRBJ1-5	TRBV2	.	TGTGCCAGCAGCGAGAGACATGATCAGCCCCAGCATTTT	CASSERHDQPQHF
TRBD1	TRBJ1-1	TRBV2	.	TGTGCCAGCAACACAGGGGGAGGGACTGAAGCTTTCTTT	CASNTGGGTEAFF
.	TRBJ2-2	TRBV2	.	TGTGCCAGCAGTCGGATACGGGAGACCGGGGAGCTGTTTTTT	CASSRIRETGELFF
.	TRBJ2-7	TRBV6-6	.	TGTGCCAGCAGTTACACAACGGGGTCCTACGAGCAGTACTTC	CASSYTTGSYEQYF
.	TRBJ2-3	TRBV5-4	.	TGTGCCAGCAGCTTGGCGGGGACGAAAGCAGATACGCAGTATTTT	CASSLAGTKADTQYF
.	TRBJ2-3	TRBV29-1	.	TGCAGCGTTGGCAGGGAATTTGCAGATACGCAGTATTTT	CSVGREFADTQYF
.	TRBJ2-7	TRBV12-3/TRBV12-4	.	TGTGCCAGCAGTTTGGACGGGTCCTACGAGCAGTACTTC	CASSLDGSYEQYF
.	TRBJ2-7	TRBV28	few	TGTGCCAGCAGTTTCCAGGGGGGTAGCTACGAGCAGTACTTC	CASSFQGGSYEQYF
TRBD2	TRBJ2-1	TRBV4-1	.	TGCGCCAGCAGCCAAGAGAGAGCGGGAGTTAACATTAATGAGCAGTTCTTC	CASSQERAGVNINEQFF
.	TRBJ1-1	TRBV2	.	TGTGCCAGTAACTCCCTTGGGGAAACTGAAGCTTTCTTT	CASNSLGETEAFF
.	TRBJ2-6	TRBV11-3	.	TGTGCCAGCAGCTTAGATGGGAACGTGCCCACCTCTGGGGCCAACGTCCTGACTTTC	CASSLDGNVPTSGANVLTF
TRBD2	TRBJ2-3	TRBV30	.	TGTGCCTCCTACCGTGGGGCGGGAGAGGCAGATACGCAGTATTTT	CASYRGAGEADTQYF
.	TRBJ1-1	TRBV18	.	TGTGCCAGCTCACCGATTCTAGCGTTCACTGAAGCTTTCTTT	CASSPILAFTEAFF
TRBD1	TRBJ1-2	TRBV6-5	once	TGTGCCAGCAGAATCGGACAGGGGGCGAACTATGGCTACACCTTC	CASRIGQGANYGYTF
.	TRBJ2-7	TRBV3-1/TRBV3-2	few	TGTGCCAGCAGCCAAACGGCTAGCTACGAGCAGTACTTC	CASSQTASYEQYF
.	TRBJ1-4	TRBV5-8	.	TGTGCCAGCAGCTTGGCCTCGACAGACGAAAAACTGTTTTTT	CASSLASTDEKLFF
.	TRBJ2-2	TRBV25-1	medium-sized	TGTGCCAGCAGTGTTACCGGGGAGCTGTTTTTT	CASSVTGELFF
TRBD1	TRBJ2-3	TRBV14	.	TGTGCCAGCAGCCGTGGACAGGGCCACTCTAGCACAGATACGCAGTATTTT	CASSRGQGHSSTDTQYF
TRBD2	TRBJ2-7	TRBV7-9	.	TGTGCCAGCAGCCTCGGACTAGCGGGATGGGACGAGCAGTACTTC	CASSLGLAGWDEQYF
TRBD2	TRBJ2-1	TRBV3-1/TRBV3-2	.	TGTGCCAGCAGCCAAGGGGGGGGAAATGAGCAGTTCTTC	CASSQGGGNEQFF
.	TRBJ2-6	TRBV3-1/TRBV3-2	.	TGTGCCAGCAGCAAGGGGGTCTCTGGGGCCAACGTCCTGACTTTC	CASSKGVSGANVLTF
.	TRBJ2-7	TRBV27	.	TGTGCCAGCAGTTTATCGGCAGCGGTTCCCTACGAGCAGTACTTC	CASSLSAAVPYEQYF
.	TRBJ1-2	TRBV5-1	.	TGCGCCAGCACAAACGACGGGAACTATGGCTACACCTTC	CASTNDGNYGYTF
.	TRBJ2-5	TRBV11-2	.	TGTGCCAGCAGCCGCCAGGGCCCTGAGACCCAGTACTTC	CASSRQGPETQYF
.	TRBJ2-3	TRBV18	.	TGTGCCACCCGGAGGGAGGCAGATACGCAGTATTTT	CATRREADTQYF
.	TRBJ1-6	TRBV21-1	.	TGTGCCAGCAGCGGGATGACAGGGGATAATTCACCCCTCCACTTT	CASSGMTGDNSPLHF
TRBD1	TRBJ2-2	TRBV11-2	.	TGTGCCAGCAGCTTATTGGTTGGACAGGGGAACACCGGGGAGCTGTTTTTT	CASSLLVGQGNTGELFF
.	TRBJ2-1	TRBV7-3	.	TGTGCCAGCAGCCTGGGGACCTCTGCCTACAATGAGCAGTTCTTC	CASSLGTSAYNEQFF
TRBD1	TRBJ2-1	TRBV7-2	.	TGTGCCAGCAGCGAGGGACAGAGCTCCTACAATGAGCAGTTCTTC	CASSEGQSSYNEQFF
TRBD1	TRBJ2-5	TRBV11-3	.	TGTGCCAGCAGCTCCGGACAGGGGGCAGAGGAGACCCAGTACTTC	CASSSGQGAEETQYF
TRBD2	TRBJ2-3	TRBV5-1	.	TGCGCCAGCAGCTTGGGAACTAGCGGGCGCACAGATACGCAGTATTTT	CASSLGTSGRTDTQYF
TRBD2	TRBJ2-1	TRBV27	.	TGTGCCAGCAGTAGGAGACTAGCGGGAGTCCATGAGCAGTTCTTC	CASSRRLAGVHEQFF
TRBD1	TRBJ1-4	TRBV5-1	.	TGCGCCAGCAGCTTGGGGACAGGGGGTGAAAAACTGTTTTTT	CASSLGTGGEKLFF
.	TRBJ2-7	TRBV5-5	.	TGTGCCAGCAGCTTGGGTGGTCTAGCTTCTTACGAGCAGTACTTC	CASSLGGLASYEQYF